This entry lists 24 T cell receptor beta chains sequenced from one sample in a study of blood T cell repertoires in COVID-19. Libraries were prepared by immunoSEQ multiplex PCR; TCRdb keeps only in-frame clonotypes and omits some of them. The sample gives 300,000 to 400,000 clones, 85% to 90% of which show up once; around 1.2% is in the top ten. What was sequenced was PBMCs or T cells enriched from blood (not recorded which). Receptors were obtained from a woman younger than 30 who had recovered from COVID-19.

The chain recombines TRBV29-1 with TRBJ1-2; 9 bases match TRBD1. After removal of 4 bases from V and 2 bases from J, the junction contained 17 bases not matched to a gene. Per germline, CDR1 SQVTM and CDR2 ANQGSEA. The CDR3 sequence is 18 residues long. This CDR3 reads CSVGQLPGQGGKNYGYTF. The CDR3, as DNA: TGCAGCGTTGGCCAACTCCCGGGACAGGGTGGCAAAAACTATGGCTACACCTTC.

Only a few counts were recorded for this clone. This rearrangement joins TRBV7-6 to TRBJ2-1; D unresolved. V was pared by 1 base and J by 0 bases, with 10 bases between. The CDR3 consists of 16 residues. The V gene's germline CDR1 is SGHVS and CDR2 FNYEAQ. CDR3 sequence reads: CASSLEITSSYNEQFF. The CDR3 DNA reads as TGTGCCAGCAGCTTAGAGATCACCAGCTCCTACAATGAGCAGTTCTTC.

The count of this clone is one. This chain uses TRBV7-8 with TRBJ1-5, with 9 bases lining up with TRBD1. CDR1 and CDR2 from the germline V gene are SGHVS and FQNEAQ. CDR3 length: 16 amino acids. Trimming at V came to 4 bases and at J to 6 bases, leaving 10 bases not matched to a gene. The CDR3 reads CASSSLTGGLGQPQHF. The CDR3 DNA reads TGTGCCAGCAGCTCTTTAACAGGGGGCTTAGGTCAGCCCCAGCATTTT.

This clone was recorded only once. The chain employs TRBV3-1 (or the pseudogene TRBV3-2) and TRBJ2-5; 7 bases agree with TRBD2. The V gene's germline CDR1 is LGHDT and CDR2 YNNKEL (reference sequence). Germline trimming cut 4 bases from V and 5 bases from J; bases unmatched to any gene: 7. There are 14 residues in the CDR3. The CDR3 DNA is TGTGCCAGCAGCCCAAGATGGGGGGGGGAGACCCAGTACTTC. This sequence encodes CASSPRWGGETQYF.

This chain joins TRBV9 and TRBJ2-2, with 8 bases matching TRBD1. The junction had 8 bases not matched to a gene; V was cut back by 1 base and J by 9 bases. Germline V gene data show CDR1 as SGDLS and CDR2 as YYNGEE. This CDR3 comprises 15 residues. The CDR3 DNA sequence: TGTGCCAGCAGCGTAACTTCAGGGGGCAACCGGGAGCTGTTTTTT. It yields the protein CASSVTSGGNRELFF.

In this sample, this clone turned up once. The chain links TRBV11-2 to TRBJ2-7, with TRBD1 as a possible D gene (6 bases). The CDR3 sequence is 16 residues long. Germline CDR1 SGHAT, CDR2 FQNNGV. Trimming removed 4 bases at V and 5 bases at J, with 21 bases between. The CDR3 protein is CASSSRQEILPDEQYF. The CDR3 region has the DNA TGTGCCAGCAGCTCTAGACAGGAGATTTTGCCTGACGAGCAGTACTTC.

This chain uses TRBV7-8 with TRBJ1-2; 11 bases are a match to TRBD1. The germline CDR1 and CDR2 sequences are SGHVS and FQNEAQ. This CDR3 is built from 17 residues. The ends lost 4 bases at V and 6 bases at J; junction bases unmatched: 13. The CDR3 loop is CASSSLTSGTGGDGYTF. DNA of the CDR3: TGTGCCAGCAGCTCTTTAACCTCCGGGACAGGGGGGGATGGCTACACCTTC.

J is TRBJ1-3 and V is TRBV10-3; TRBD1 matches at 12 bases. CDR3 length equals 16 residues. Germline CDR1 is ENHRY and CDR2 is SYGVKD. J lost 4 bases, V lost 3 bases, and 4 bases had no gene match. CDR3 in amino acids: CAISEPGQGAGNTIYF. The CDR3 DNA reads as TGTGCCATCAGTGAACCGGGACAGGGGGCAGGAAACACCATATATTTT.

The chain recombines TRBV19 with TRBJ1-5, with 10 positions matching TRBD1. Trimming took 4 bases from V and 3 from J; bases not matched to a gene: 6. CDR1 LNHDA and CDR2 SQIVND come from the germline V gene (reference sequence). The CDR3 has 16 residues. The CDR3 region is CASSKTDRGLNQPQHF. In DNA form, the CDR3 reads TGTGCCAGTAGTAAGACAGACAGGGGGCTCAATCAGCCCCAGCATTTT.

This clone occurred a few times. V and J are TRBV5-6 and TRBJ1-2; D gene unclear. The ends were cut back, 0 bases at V and 0 bases at J, with 9 bases in the middle. CDR3 size: 15 residues. Germline V CDR1 and CDR2: SGHDT, YYEEEE. The CDR3 loop reads CASSLGQRANYGYTF. CDR3 coding DNA: TGTGCCAGCAGCTTGGGGCAGAGGGCTAACTATGGCTACACCTTC.

The V gene is TRBV5-1, the J gene TRBJ1-1; 8 nucleotides agree with TRBD1. Looked up from germline, CDR1 is SGHRS and CDR2 is YFSETQ. Unmatched junction bases numbered 6, after V lost 3 bases and J lost 11 bases. The CDR3 runs 12 residues. This chain's CDR3 is CASSYDRGWAFF. CDR3 DNA sequence: TGCGCCAGCAGCTACGACAGGGGATGGGCTTTCTTT.

This chain connects TRBV18 to TRBJ1-5; 7 nucleotides align to TRBD1. CDR3 size: 15 residues. The germline CDR1 and CDR2 sequences are KGHSH and LQKENI. The trim removed 8 bases at V and 8 bases at J, leaving 15 bases unmatched. The CDR3 loop is CASTHRAGTDEPQHF. CDR3 DNA sequence: TGTGCCAGCACACATCGGGCCGGGACAGATGAGCCCCAGCATTTT. The whole variable domain, remainder taken from reference TRBV18 and TRBJ1-5, is NAGVMQNPRHLVRRRGQEARLRCSPMKGHSHVYWYRQLPEEGLKFMVYLQKENIIDESGMPKERFSAEFPKEGPSILRIQQVVRGDSAAYFCASTHRAGTDEPQHFGDGTRLSIL.

The CDR3 loop is CASSKQQGAVNQPQHF. The CDR3 DNA reads TGTGCCAGCAGCAAACAACAGGGGGCGGTTAATCAGCCCCAGCATTTT. The V call is TRBV21-1, the J call TRBJ1-5; no check of the table's D call, TRBD1, against the DNA was made. TRBV21-1 is reported as a pseudogene. This CDR3 contains 16 residues.

The chain couples TRBV27 to TRBJ2-7; D call uncertain. The length of the CDR3 is 13 residues. The V end was cut by 7 bases, the J end by 3 bases, with 13 bases between. Germline CDR1 and CDR2: MNHEY and SMNVEV (reference sequence). The CDR3 loop is CASMPDGDYEQYF. DNA of the CDR3: TGTGCCAGCATGCCCGACGGAGACTACGAGCAGTACTTC.

This clone came up once. The chain links TRBV2 to TRBJ1-2; D gene uncertain. Trimming pared 4 bases from V and 4 bases from J, leaving 10 bases between. Germline V gene sequence: CDR1 SNHLY, CDR2 FYNNEI. The CDR3 runs 13 residues. CDR3 amino acids: CASSGVRGYGYTF. The CDR3 coding sequence is TGTGCCAGCAGTGGCGTGCGGGGCTATGGCTACACCTTC. The variable domain in full, completed from reference TRBV2 and TRBJ1-2, reads EPEVTQTPSHQVTQMGQEVILRCVPISNHLYFYWYRQILGQKVEFLVSFYNNEISEKSEIFDDQFSVERPDGSNFTLKIRSTKLEDSAMYFCASSGVRGYGYTFGSGTRLTVV.

This clone was picked up one time. The chain uses TRBV7-2 and TRBJ2-7, with 7 bases that match TRBD1. CDR3 size: 13 residues. Germline V gene lookup returns CDR1 SGHTA and CDR2 FQGNSA. The V segment lost 7 bases and the J segment 5 bases; nucleotides outside the gene matches: 8. DNA for the CDR3: TGTGCCAGCACCTTGGGACAGTTTAACGAGCAGTACTTC. Residues: CASTLGQFNEQYF. The variable domain in full, completed from reference TRBV7-2 and TRBJ2-7, reads GAGVSQSPSNKVTEKGKDVELRCDPISGHTALYWYRQSLGQGLEFLIYFQGNSAPDKSGLPSDRFSAERTGGSVSTLTIQRTQQEDSAVYLCASTLGQFNEQYFGPGTRLTVT.

This clone was detected only once. V and J are TRBV5-6 and TRBJ1-1, with a possible D match to TRBD1 (6 bases). This CDR3 is built from 15 residues. With 4 bases removed from V and 1 base from J, the gap between germline ends came to 14 bases. Per germline, CDR1 SGHDT and CDR2 YYEEEE. CDR3 sequence: CASSIWTETNTEAFF. The CDR3 DNA is TGTGCCAGCAGCATATGGACAGAGACGAACACTGAAGCTTTCTTT.

The genes are TRBV6-5 and TRBJ1-1; D unresolved. Germline V gene lookup returns CDR1 MNHEY and CDR2 SVGAGI. This CDR3 comprises 16 residues. V lost 0 bases and J 0 bases, leaving 11 bases between the germline ends. The CDR3 loop reads CASSYSDQVLNTEAFF. In DNA form, the CDR3 reads TGTGCCAGCAGTTACTCGGATCAGGTGTTGAACACTGAAGCTTTCTTT.

This chain connects TRBV4-1 to TRBJ1-1, with TRBD1 as a possible D gene (6 bases). The CDR3 spans 14 residues. Trimming took off 2 bases at V and 6 bases at J, with 13 bases between the two ends. The V gene's germline CDR1 is MGHRA and CDR2 YSYEKL. Here the CDR3 reads CASSQTTGSPEAFF. CDR3 bases: TGCGCCAGCAGCCAAACGACAGGATCCCCTGAAGCTTTCTTT.

The V gene is TRBV4-1, the J gene TRBJ1-5; perhaps TRBD1 as D (5 bases). V was pared by 5 bases and J by 5 bases, with 13 bases between. In germline, CDR1 is MGHRA, CDR2 YSYEKL. The CDR3 is 14 amino acids. The CDR3 sequence is CASSSGGGDQPQHF. DNA for the CDR3: TGCGCCAGCAGCTCCGGCGGGGGAGATCAGCCCCAGCATTTT.

CDR3 loop: CASSYPRGGTGSYEQYF. The CDR3 nucleotides are TGTGCCAGCAGTTACCCGCGCGGGGGTACTGGGTCCTACGAGCAGTACTTC. The chain employs TRBV6-2 or TRBV6-3 and TRBJ2-7; TRBD2 aligns across 7 bases. Germline trimming cut 2 bases from V and 1 base from J; bases unmatched to any gene: 11. CDR3 length: 17 amino acids. In germline, CDR1 is MNHEY, CDR2 SVGEGT.

The CDR3 coding sequence is TGTGCCAGCATTTCGGACAGCCTCCTCAATCAGCCCCAGCATTTT. This translates into CASISDSLLNQPQHF. J is TRBJ1-5 and V is TRBV6-6; D might be TRBD1 (6 bases). The V and J ends lost 7 bases and 3 bases respectively, with 16 bases between them. Looked up from germline, CDR1 is MNHNY and CDR2 is SVGAGI (reference sequence). The CDR3 is made up of 15 amino acids.

This chain links TRBV27 with TRBJ1-6, with TRBD1 matching 7 bases. This CDR3 has 14 amino acids. Germline-derived CDR1 and CDR2 are MNHEY and SMNVEV (reference sequence). The ends lost 6 bases at V and 10 bases at J; junction bases unmatched: 9. The DNA for the CDR3 is TGTGCCAGCAGAAAAGACAGGGTAAAGTCACCCCTCCACTTT. The encoded protein is CASRKDRVKSPLHF.

This sequence joins TRBV7-2 and TRBJ1-3; D is uncertain. Trimming left V 1 base short and J 1 base short, with 5 bases between. The CDR3 has 14 residues. CDR1 and CDR2 (germline): SGHTA, FQGNSA. DNA of the CDR3: TGTGCCAGCAGCTTAGTACAGTCTGGAAACACCATATATTTT. This encodes CASSLVQSGNTIYF. The whole variable domain, remainder taken from reference TRBV7-2 and TRBJ1-3, is GAGVSQSPSNKVTEKGKDVELRCDPISGHTALYWYRQSLGQGLEFLIYFQGNSAPDKSGLPSDRFSAERTGGSVSTLTIQRTQQEDSAVYLCASSLVQSGNTIYFGEGSWLTVV.